In its sample, the clone carrying this TCR beta chain was seen a few times. Its specificity is unknown. The data were obtained in a study of T-cell memory formation after mild COVID-19. Study-wide results and limits: CD4/CD8 balance characterized clones contracting day 15 to 85, and CD4+ skew characterized later expanders.

TCRdb processed the 5' RACE reads anew with MiXCR; each CDR3 protein has one entry. Among roughly 380,000 distinct CDR3 sequences, 25% to 30% were seen once, and the ten largest hold approximately 13%. The CDR3 totals 14 residues. The germline V gene encodes CDR1 DFQATT and CDR2 SNEGSKA (reference sequence). This sequence joins TRBV20-1 and TRBJ2-3, with TRBD2 as a possible D gene (6 bases). The sequence was obtained from an adult woman who had mild COVID-19 (a few samples of this study predate the infection). Cell type and time point are not known. Sequencing was carried out using PBMCs or a T cell subset sorted from them (not recorded which). The CDR3 DNA sequence: TGCATAGCGGCCGGGGTTCTGATCACAGATACGCAGTATTTT. This codes for CIAAGVLITDTQYF.